This T cell receptor (beta chain) comes out of a study of cytomegalovirus exposure and HLA in healthy donors. CDR3 length equals 15 residues. Per the germline V gene, CDR1 is SGHTA and CDR2 is FQGTGA. The germline V and J ends were trimmed by 2 bases and 1 base, with 11 bases remaining between them. About this clone: Its antigen is currently unknown.

Whole-study results and caveats: Earlier analysis yielded a pattern in which most TCR beta V segments were productive about 87% or about 30% of the time. What was likely a sequencing artifact was a cluster of highly shared sequence variants.

The PCR made use of 60 Vbeta and 13 Jbeta primers. Assay used: immunoSEQ multiplex PCR; TCRdb lists only in-frame clones, some missing. The data contain 160,000 or so clones, 80% to 85% of them singletons. The chain has TRBV7-3 and TRBJ1-1; tentative D call: TRBD1 (6 bases). The sample taken for sequencing was PBMCs. This receptor was taken from a woman aged 18 to 35 in good health and CMV-seronegative. CDR3 in amino acids: CASSLGGARNTEAFF. The CDR3, as DNA: TGTGCCAGCAGCTTAGGGGGGGCCCGGAACACTGAAGCTTTCTTT.